These T cell receptor beta chains were read from a single sample in a study of T cells after yellow fever vaccination. TCRdb re-analysed the 5' RACE reads in MiXCR, keeping a single row per CDR3 protein. The data contain hundreds of thousands of distinct CDR3 sequences, approximately 13% of them singletons. Sequenced material: PBMCs, taken on the day of the yellow fever booster vaccination. Receptors originate from a man aged 25-45 years who received the YFV17D yellow fever vaccine. The CDR3 runs from the conserved cysteine through the conserved F or W. A D gene is named only where the DNA matches it firmly. Clone size appears in some rows only: once, few, many, or a class for an expanded clone.

clone_size	v_call	j_call	d_call	cdr3_aa	cdr3_nt
few	TRBV30	TRBJ1-5	TRBD1	CAWSVRGSQPQHF	TGTGCCTGGAGTGTCAGGGGGAGTCAGCCCCAGCATTTT
.	TRBV6-5	TRBJ2-2	.	CASSSDLKGGRGELFF	TGTGCCAGCAGTTCCGACTTGAAAGGGGGTAGGGGGGAGCTGTTTTTT
.	TRBV5-4	TRBJ2-5	.	CASSYSIRETQYF	TGTGCCAGCAGTTACAGCATAAGAGAGACCCAGTACTTC
.	TRBV13	TRBJ1-3	.	CASSSTTGSSGNTIYF	TGTGCCAGCAGCTCTACCACAGGGAGCTCTGGAAACACCATATATTTT
few	TRBV7-2	TRBJ1-4	.	CASSFSGTNEKLFF	TGTGCCAGCAGTTTTTCCGGAACTAATGAAAAACTGTTTTTT
.	TRBV19	TRBJ2-7	TRBD2	CASRTPGGEEQYF	TGTGCCAGTCGCACCCCGGGGGGAGAAGAGCAGTACTTC
.	TRBV5-6	TRBJ2-7	.	CASSLPWAPTYEQYF	TGTGCCAGCAGCTTGCCCTGGGCACCTACCTACGAGCAGTACTTC
.	TRBV4-3	TRBJ2-7	.	CASSQEEEGPGYEQYF	TGCGCCAGCAGCCAAGAGGAGGAGGGCCCCGGATACGAGCAGTACTTC
few	TRBV9	TRBJ2-2	TRBD1	CASSVVGSDRVNTGELFF	TGTGCCAGCAGCGTAGTAGGGTCCGACAGGGTGAACACCGGGGAGCTGTTTTTT
.	TRBV18	TRBJ2-5	.	CASSIGIAQGTETQYF	TGTGCCAGCTCAATCGGCATCGCACAGGGAACTGAGACCCAGTACTTC
.	TRBV4-2	TRBJ2-1	TRBD2	CASSPRAGDNYNEQFF	TGTGCCAGCAGCCCACGCGCGGGAGACAACTACAATGAGCAGTTCTTC
few	TRBV28	TRBJ2-5	TRBD2	CASSIASGGEETQYF	TGTGCCAGCAGTATTGCGTCGGGGGGAGAGGAGACCCAGTACTTC
.	TRBV6-5	TRBJ2-1	TRBD1	CASSYRMTGIITYNEQFF	TGTGCCAGCAGTTACCGCATGACAGGGATCATTACCTACAATGAGCAGTTCTTC
few	TRBV12-5	TRBJ2-1	.	CASGLSLNNEQFF	TGTGCTAGTGGTTTGAGCTTGAACAATGAGCAGTTCTTC
few	TRBV7-9	TRBJ1-2	.	CASSLEQARLSYTF	TGTGCCAGCAGCTTAGAACAGGCTAGATTGAGCTACACCTTC
.	TRBV7-8	TRBJ2-5	.	CASSDRAYQETQYF	TGTGCAAGCAGTGACCGGGCCTACCAAGAGACCCAGTACTTC
.	TRBV20-1	TRBJ2-7	TRBD2	CSARSRGLAGGKAYEQYF	TGCAGTGCTAGATCGAGGGGCCTAGCGGGAGGGAAGGCATACGAGCAGTACTTC
few	TRBV30	TRBJ2-5	.	CAWAFQETQYF	TGTGCCTGGGCATTCCAAGAGACCCAGTACTTC
few	TRBV5-1	TRBJ1-2	TRBD1	CASRPRQGASVLGYTF	TGCGCCAGCAGGCCGAGACAGGGGGCCTCGGTGCTTGGCTACACCTTC
few	TRBV30	TRBJ2-7	TRBD1	CASRDRVYSYEQYF	TGTGCCTCCCGGGACAGGGTGTACTCCTACGAGCAGTACTTC
.	TRBV7-2	TRBJ1-1	.	CASSFDWGVGDTRAFF	TGTGCCAGCAGCTTTGACTGGGGTGTCGGGGACACAAGAGCTTTCTTT
.	TRBV23-1	TRBJ2-5	TRBD1	CASSIRQGRETQYF	TGCGCCAGCAGTATCAGACAGGGTCGGGAGACCCAGTACTTC
few	TRBV10-3	TRBJ2-5	.	CAISVGGSQETQYF	TGTGCCATCAGTGTAGGCGGGTCCCAAGAGACCCAGTACTTC
few	TRBV7-8	TRBJ2-2	.	CASNERRVGTGELFF	TGTGCCAGCAACGAACGGCGCGTCGGCACCGGGGAGCTGTTTTTT
many	TRBV4-3	TRBJ2-6	.	CASSPEGAGPSGANVLTF	TGCGCCAGCAGCCCTGAGGGAGCGGGCCCCTCTGGGGCCAACGTCCTGACTTTC
.	TRBV4-3	TRBJ2-6	.	CASSQDIGNSGANVLTF	TGCGCCAGCAGCCAAGACATAGGGAACTCTGGGGCCAACGTCCTGACTTTC
many	TRBV3-1	TRBJ2-1	.	CASSQETRRNEQFF	TGTGCCAGCAGCCAAGAGACTAGACGGAATGAGCAGTTCTTC
.	TRBV6-2/TRBV6-3	TRBJ2-2	.	CASSYGVASAGELFF	TGTGCCAGCAGTTACGGAGTAGCCTCCGCCGGGGAGCTGTTTTTT
.	TRBV5-1	TRBJ2-1	TRBD2	CASSLGLAEPNVF	TGCGCCAGCAGCTTGGGACTAGCGGAGCCCAATGTCTTC
few	TRBV9	TRBJ2-5	TRBD1	CASSSRDRGRGETQYF	TGTGCCAGCAGCTCCCGGGACAGGGGGCGCGGAGAGACCCAGTACTTC
.	TRBV2	TRBJ2-1	TRBD2	CASSGTAGGPLFF	TGTGCCAGCAGTGGTACTGCGGGAGGGCCTCTGTTCTTC
few	TRBV7-2	TRBJ2-7	.	CASSFDWGEQYF	TGTGCCAGCAGCTTTGACTGGGGTGAGCAGTACTTC
few	TRBV20-1	TRBJ2-5	.	CSGGRFQETQYF	TGCAGCGGGGGACGGTTCCAAGAGACCCAGTACTTC
.	TRBV7-2	TRBJ2-2	.	CASSGRTVTGGELFF	TGTGCCAGCAGCGGGAGGACAGTAACCGGCGGGGAGCTGTTTTTT
.	TRBV7-3	TRBJ2-2	.	CASSNPGDTGELFF	TGTGCCAGCAGCAACCCAGGAGACACCGGGGAGCTGTTTTTT
few	TRBV5-4	TRBJ2-3	.	CASSLGGSGWDTQYF	TGTGCCAGCAGCTTGGGCGGTTCGGGTTGGGATACGCAGTATTTT
few	TRBV12-5	TRBJ1-5	.	CASGWGPGPQHF	TGTGCTAGTGGTTGGGGCCCGGGACCCCAGCATTTT
many	TRBV5-1	TRBJ2-1	.	CASSSSPAASYNEQFF	TGCGCCAGCAGCTCGTCTCCAGCGGCCTCCTACAATGAGCAGTTCTTC
few	TRBV3-1	TRBJ1-3	.	CASSPTGRENTIYF	TGTGCCAGCAGCCCTACGGGTAGGGAAAACACCATATATTTT
few	TRBV5-6	TRBJ2-5	TRBD2	CASSLAGGGLRETQYF	TGTGCCAGCAGCTTGGCCGGGGGGGGATTGCGAGAGACCCAGTACTTC
few	TRBV6-1	TRBJ2-1	.	CASSEVTVRRQFF	TGTGCCAGCAGTGAAGTCACTGTTCGAAGGCAGTTCTTC
few	TRBV29-1	TRBJ2-7	.	CSVVPSREPYEQYF	TGCAGCGTTGTCCCTTCCCGGGAGCCCTACGAGCAGTACTTC
.	TRBV10-3	TRBJ2-5	.	CAIRGGETQYF	TGTGCCATCAGGGGGGGTGAGACCCAGTACTTC